The 22 T cell receptor beta chains below all came from one sample that was sequenced in a study of T cell responses to AZD1222 COVID-19 vaccine (dated by TCRdb to the early 2020s). Sample time point, as interpreted from the label and publication: about 28 days (+/-7) after the second vaccine dose. Preparation of the library involved the immunoSEQ multiplex PCR assay. Imported from immuneACCESS, the table was reduced by TCRdb to in-frame sequences with V and J called. These copies leave out some clones; in studies compared against another copy, an unresolved V gene accounts for under half, and the cause of the remainder is not known. The sample table contains about 140,000 clones; only one count was recorded for 90% of them. The top ten clonotypes cover approximately 5.9% of the sample. Sequencing used peripheral blood, obtained 28 days after the second AZD1222 dose. The receptors shown here come from an adult who received the AZD1222 COVID-19 vaccine.

The gene calls are TRBV2 and TRBJ2-3; D is undetermined. Trimming pared 6 bases from V and 0 bases from J, leaving 10 bases between. The CDR3 spans 14 residues. The germline V gene encodes CDR1 SNHLY and CDR2 FYNNEI. The CDR3 loop is CASRPQQSTDTQYF. CDR3 in DNA: TGTGCCAGCAGGCCCCAACAAAGCACAGATACGCAGTATTTT.

The chain has TRBV30 and TRBJ1-6; 7 bases are shared with TRBD1. The CDR3 covers 13 residues. Germline V lookup: CDR1 GTSNPN, CDR2 SVGIG (reference sequence). The V gene end was trimmed by 3 bases and the J gene end by 7 bases; junction bases not matched to a gene: 3. CDR3 region: CAWRRGRNSPLHF. The CDR3 coding sequence is TGTGCCTGGAGAAGGGGGCGGAATTCACCCCTCCACTTT.

The chain has TRBV19 and TRBJ1-1; 9 bases line up with TRBD1. Germline trimming cut 6 bases from V and 5 bases from J; bases unmatched to any gene: 4. This CDR3 has 13 amino acids. Germline lookup yields CDR1 LNHDA and CDR2 SQIVND (reference sequence). CDR3 bases: TGTGCCAGTAGGTTGGGACAGGGAACTGAAGCTTTCTTT. This sequence encodes CASRLGQGTEAFF. Variable domain in full (rest from reference TRBV19 and TRBJ1-1): DGGITQSPKYLFRKEGQNVTLSCEQNLNHDAMYWYRQDPGQGLRLIYYSQIVNDFQKGDIAEGYSVSREKKESFPLTVTSAQKNPTAFYLCASRLGQGTEAFFGQGTRLTVV.

This sequence joins TRBV9 and TRBJ1-5; D gene unclear. CDR1 and CDR2 (germline): SGDLS, YYNGEE. The CDR3 covers 15 residues. The ends were cut back, 0 bases at V and 1 base at J, with 8 bases in the middle. CDR3 region: CASSVGATSNQPQHF. The CDR3, as DNA: TGTGCCAGCAGCGTAGGTGCTACCAGCAATCAGCCCCAGCATTTT.

The genes are TRBV15 and TRBJ2-7, with D perhaps given as TRBD1 or TRBD2 (5 bases each). Germline assignment: CDR1 LNHNV and CDR2 YYDKDF (reference sequence). V dropped 5 bases and J dropped 3 bases, with 17 bases sitting between them. The CDR3 length is 15 residues. The CDR3 sequence is CATSERGRTHYEQYF. The CDR3 nucleotides read TGTGCCACCAGCGAGAGGGGAAGGACCCACTACGAGCAGTACTTC.

The chain links TRBV30 to TRBJ2-7; the D gene is possibly TRBD1 (5 bases). Deletions cut 0 bases from V and 2 bases from J, with 14 bases between. The CDR3 runs 15 residues. Germline V gene sequence: CDR1 GTSNPN, CDR2 SVGIG (reference sequence). The DNA for the CDR3 is TGTGCCTGGAGTGTACCTAGGGGCTTTACCTACGAGCAGTACTTC. Protein product: CAWSVPRGFTYEQYF. Looking up the rest from reference TRBV30 and TRBJ2-7 gives the full variable domain: SQTIHQWPATLVQPVGSPLSLECTVEGTSNPNLYWYRQAAGRGLQLLFYSVGIGQISSEVPQNLSASRPQDRQFILSSKKLLLSDSGFYLCAWSVPRGFTYEQYFGPGTRLTVT.

The J gene is TRBJ2-7, the V gene TRBV7-2; D may correspond to TRBD1 or TRBD2 (5 bases each). Germline assignment: CDR1 SGHTA and CDR2 FQGNSA. Trimming removed 4 bases at V and 0 bases at J, with 13 bases between. The CDR3 totals 15 residues. The chain's CDR3 is CASSWDPGSSYEQYF. DNA for the CDR3: TGTGCCAGCAGCTGGGACCCCGGCAGCTCCTACGAGCAGTACTTC.

V is TRBV11-2 and J is TRBJ2-7; D gene uncertain. This CDR3 has 15 amino acids. Germline V gene data show CDR1 as SGHAT and CDR2 as FQNNGV. The V gene lost 1 base and the J gene lost 0 bases, with 10 bases spanning the gap. The CDR3 coding sequence is TGTGCCAGCAGCTTAGCGGGTACGAGCTCCTACGAGCAGTACTTC. Translation: CASSLAGTSSYEQYF.

The J gene is TRBJ2-7, the V gene TRBV5-1; 7 bases match TRBD1. Germline V gene sequence: CDR1 SGHRS, CDR2 YFSETQ. V trimming: 2 bases; J trimming: 2 bases; junction bases outside the gene matches: 7. The CDR3 consists of 15 residues. The CDR3 nucleotides are TGCGCCAGCAGCTTTTCGAGACAGGGAGCCTACGAGCAGTACTTC. It translates to CASSFSRQGAYEQYF.

The chain has TRBV21-1 and TRBJ1-3; the table's D gene call, TRBD1, was not cross checked with the DNA. TRBV21-1 counts as a pseudogene. The CDR3 runs 19 residues. CDR3 coding DNA: TGTGCCAGCAGCAAGAAGAACCCCGGGACAGGATGCCGAAGAAACACCATATATTTT. As protein: CASSKKNPGTGCRRNTIYF.

V gene TRBV5-4 combines with J gene TRBJ1-6, with 8 bases identical to TRBD1. V dropped 4 bases and J dropped 3; count of bases not matched to a gene: 6. The length of the CDR3 is 16 residues. The germline V gene encodes CDR1 SGHNT and CDR2 YYREEE (reference sequence). CDR3 in amino acids: CASSLQGQGYNSPLHF. CDR3 bases: TGTGCCAGCAGCCTTCAAGGACAGGGCTATAATTCACCCCTCCACTTT.

The chain joins TRBV11-3 to TRBJ1-1; D is unclear. Trimming took off 0 bases at V and 4 bases at J, with 12 bases between the two ends. The CDR3 contains 15 residues. Per germline, CDR1 SGHNT and CDR2 YENEEA. The CDR3 protein is CASSLDSKGGTEAFF. DNA for the CDR3: TGTGCCAGCAGCTTAGATTCAAAGGGTGGCACTGAAGCTTTCTTT.

V gene TRBV3-1 (or the pseudogene TRBV3-2) combines with J gene TRBJ2-3; D gene ambiguous. The V gene's germline CDR1 is LGHDT and CDR2 YNNKEL (reference sequence). The CDR3 has 14 residues. V was pared by 2 bases and J by 5 bases, with 11 bases between. The CDR3 sequence is CASSQPGRRDTQYF. The CDR3, as DNA: TGTGCCAGCAGCCAACCTGGAAGAAGAGATACGCAGTATTTT.

The V call is TRBV5-1, the J call TRBJ1-5, with D tentatively TRBD1 (5 bases). The CDR3 covers 15 residues. Trimming took 0 bases from V and 7 from J, leaving 14 bases between them. Looked up from germline, CDR1 is SGHRS and CDR2 is YFSETQ. The CDR3 DNA is TGCGCCAGCAGCTTGGGAGGCAGGGCGAACCAGCCCCAGCATTTT. The encoded protein is CASSLGGRANQPQHF.

This sequence joins TRBV24-1 and TRBJ1-5, with TRBD1 as a possible D gene (5 bases). Germline values: CDR1 KGHDR, CDR2 SFDVKD. V gave up 7 bases and J gave up 3 bases, with 12 bases separating them. This CDR3 comprises 14 residues. CDR3 bases: TGTGCCACCAGGGGGCAAGGGTTCAATCAGCCCCAGCATTTT. Translation gives CATRGQGFNQPQHF.

The chain employs TRBV30 and TRBJ1-1; D gene unclear. The CDR3 runs to 11 residues. V lost 3 bases, J lost 2 bases, and 4 bases lay in between. Germline values: CDR1 GTSNPN, CDR2 SVGIG (reference sequence). CDR3 coding DNA: TGTGCCTGGAGGGGAAACACTGAAGCTTTCTTT. Protein product: CAWRGNTEAFF.

V usage is TRBV3-1 (or the pseudogene TRBV3-2) and J usage is TRBJ2-5; a weak D match, TRBD2 (6 bases). This CDR3 is built from 13 residues. Germline CDR1 reads LGHDT; CDR2 reads YNNKEL (reference sequence). Trimming took off 4 bases at V and 8 bases at J, with 14 bases between the two ends. Here the CDR3 reads CASSPWDLGTQYF. The CDR3 nucleotides read TGTGCCAGCAGCCCCTGGGACTTGGGCACCCAGTACTTC.

The chain uses TRBV9 and TRBJ2-2; TRBD1 might be the D (7 bases). The CDR3 totals 15 residues. V was clipped by 3 bases and J by 4 bases, with 13 bases between them. CDR1 is SGDLS, CDR2 YYNGEE, per germline. CDR3 coding DNA: TGTGCCAGCAGCGCCCGGGGGACAGTCACCGGGGAGCTGTTTTTT. Protein product: CASSARGTVTGELFF. The entire variable domain, with the rest obtained from reference TRBV9 and TRBJ2-2, is as follows: DSGVTQTPKHLITATGQRVTLRCSPRSGDLSVYWYQQSLDQGLQFLIQYYNGEERAKGNILERFSAQQFPDLHSELNLSSLELGDSALYFCASSARGTVTGELFFGEGSRLTVL.

The chain carries TRBV5-5 and TRBJ1-5; TRBD1 agrees at 12 bases. The V gene's germline CDR1 is SGHKS and CDR2 YYEKEE (reference sequence). Trimming cost V 4 bases and J 1 base; bases outside gene matches: 12. This CDR3 comprises 19 residues. CDR3 in DNA: TGTGCCAGCAGCCCTCACGGGACAGGGGGCGTCGGCAGCAATCAGCCCCAGCATTTT. Translating gives CASSPHGTGGVGSNQPQHF.

The chain links TRBV5-1 to TRBJ2-3; 12 bases align to TRBD1. V lost 6 bases to trimming and J lost 6 bases; unmatched junction nucleotides: 8. In germline, CDR1 is SGHRS, CDR2 YFSETQ. The CDR3 loop spans 15 amino acids. CDR3 sequence: CASKAGQGASDTQYF. The CDR3 DNA reads TGCGCCAGCAAGGCGGGACAGGGGGCATCCGATACGCAGTATTTT.

The V gene is TRBV7-2, the J gene TRBJ2-5; unclear D gene. V was shortened by 6 bases and J by 5 bases, with 13 bases between the two germline ends. The CDR3 is 13 residues long. Per the germline V gene, CDR1 is SGHTA and CDR2 is FQGNSA. This CDR3 is CASSPSGRETQYF. CDR3 sequence (DNA): TGTGCCAGCAGTCCCTCAGGTCGGGAGACCCAGTACTTC.

The chain has TRBV3-1 (or the pseudogene TRBV3-2) and TRBJ1-2; possible D gene TRBD1, 5 bases. The V end lost 1 base, the J end lost 0 bases, and 24 bases lay between the germline ends. Per germline, CDR1 LGHDT and CDR2 YNNKEL (reference sequence). The CDR3 contains 20 residues. CDR3 DNA: TGTGCCAGCAGCCAAGTCGGTGGGGCGGCGGCCTCAAATTCTAACTATGGCTACACCTTC. As protein: CASSQVGGAAASNSNYGYTF.